These 12 T cell receptor beta chains originate from one sample sequenced in a study of control samples from healthy donors and cancer patients. The protocol was immunoSEQ multiplex PCR, while the TCRdb copy is restricted to in-frame clones and leaves out a portion. Of roughly 150,000 clones listed, 80% to 95% were seen once; the top ten hold more than 4.5%. The material sequenced was blood. These receptors all stem from a man aged 18 to 35 in good health.

The V gene is TRBV7-6, the J gene TRBJ2-2, with TRBD2 matching 10 bases. The CDR3 loop spans 19 amino acids. The V and J ends lost 2 bases and 7 bases, in that order; junction bases with no gene match: 16. Germline CDR1 is SGHVS and CDR2 is FNYEAQ. The CDR3 DNA sequence: TGTGCCAGCAGCTTATTTCTAGCGGGGGACCAGACTTTAGGCGGGGAGCTGTTTTTT. Protein: CASSLFLAGDQTLGGELFF.

The V gene is TRBV6-5, the J gene TRBJ1-5, with 7 bases identical to TRBD1. The V segment lost 5 bases and the J segment 6 bases; nucleotides outside the gene matches: 10. The CDR3 totals 15 residues. Germline V gene data show CDR1 as MNHEY and CDR2 as SVGAGI. The CDR3: CASSQTGAVGQPQHF. For the CDR3, the DNA is TGTGCCAGCAGTCAAACAGGGGCCGTCGGTCAGCCCCAGCATTTT.

This clone was detected only once. This chain connects TRBV7-3 to TRBJ2-1; TRBD1 might be the D (6 bases). The ends were cut back, 6 bases at V and 5 bases at J, with 14 bases in the middle. The germline CDR1 and CDR2 sequences are SGHTA and FQGTGA. The CDR3 sequence is 14 residues long. CDR3 in DNA: TGTGCCAGCAGATATTCCGGGACAAACAATGAGCAGTTCTTC. It specifies CASRYSGTNNEQFF.

This chain uses TRBV5-4 with TRBJ2-7; either TRBD1 or TRBD2 may fit D (5 bases each). The V end was cut by 4 bases, the J end by 4 bases, with 15 bases between. The CDR3 is made up of 14 amino acids. CDR1 is SGHNT and CDR2 is YYREEE in the germline V gene (reference sequence). The CDR3 protein is CASSPSIGGYEQYF. CDR3 in DNA: TGTGCCAGCAGCCCCAGCATTGGGGGTTACGAGCAGTACTTC.

The rearrangement joins TRBV24-1 to TRBJ2-7; D gene uncertain. The germline V and J ends were trimmed by 0 bases and 6 bases, with 8 bases remaining between them. This CDR3 has 13 residues. The germline V gene encodes CDR1 KGHDR and CDR2 SFDVKD. The DNA for the CDR3 is TGTGCCACCAGTGATTTGGACACTGGCGAGCAGTACTTC. Translation gives CATSDLDTGEQYF.

This chain joins TRBV6-5 and TRBJ2-7; D not certain. CDR1 is MNHEY, CDR2 SVGAGI, per germline. CDR3 length equals 15 residues. V gave up 8 bases and J gave up 0 bases, with 17 bases separating them. The chain's CDR3 is CASASLNLDSYEQYF. DNA for the CDR3: TGTGCCAGCGCCTCATTAAACTTGGACTCCTACGAGCAGTACTTC.

The chain is built from TRBV9 and TRBJ1-6; 9 bases agree with TRBD1. Germline V lookup: CDR1 SGDLS, CDR2 YYNGEE. The ends lost 4 bases at V and 6 bases at J; junction bases unmatched: 11. There are 17 residues in the CDR3. CDR3 nucleotide sequence: TGTGCCAGCAGCCTACAGGCCGGGACAGGGATTAATTCACCCCTCCACTTT. Protein: CASSLQAGTGINSPLHF.

The chain carries TRBV9 and TRBJ2-5; no definite D call. The CDR3 is made up of 15 amino acids. V lost 1 base and J lost 1, with 11 bases in between. Germline CDR1 reads SGDLS; CDR2 reads YYNGEE. The CDR3: CASSVSGVSQETQYF. In nucleotides, the CDR3 is TGTGCCAGCAGCGTATCTGGGGTGAGCCAAGAGACCCAGTACTTC.

This clone was detected once. The chain uses TRBV28 and TRBJ2-1, with D tentatively TRBD1 (6 bases). Germline V lookup: CDR1 MDHEN, CDR2 SYDVKM. The length of the CDR3 is 14 residues. V lost 2 bases and J 8 bases, leaving 13 bases between the germline ends. In nucleotides, the CDR3 is TGTGCCAGCAGTTTACAGGGGCTCCCCCATGAGCAGTTCTTC. This codes for CASSLQGLPHEQFF.

This clone came up once. V gene TRBV27 combines with J gene TRBJ1-1; D is uncertain. With 3 bases removed from V and 6 bases from J, the gap between germline ends came to 8 bases. Per germline, CDR1 MNHEY and CDR2 SMNVEV (reference sequence). The CDR3 sequence is 12 residues long. This chain's CDR3 is CASSLNRAEAFF. The DNA for the CDR3 is TGTGCCAGCAGTTTGAACCGGGCTGAAGCTTTCTTT.

The chain carries TRBV24-1 and TRBJ2-1; TRBD2 matches at 12 bases. J gave up 10 bases and V 8 bases, and 8 bases lay outside the gene matches. CDR3 length equals 14 residues. From germline, CDR1 is KGHDR and CDR2 SFDVKD. CDR3 bases: TGTGCCACCACTAGCGGGAGGGCCTTAGGGGAGCAGTTCTTC. Translating gives CATTSGRALGEQFF.

The rearrangement joins TRBV28 to TRBJ1-2; D not resolved. V lost 5 bases and J 0 bases, leaving 13 bases between the germline ends. CDR3 size: 15 residues. Germline V gene sequence: CDR1 MDHEN, CDR2 SYDVKM. CDR3 sequence reads: CASSINDPANYGYTF. For the CDR3, the DNA is TGTGCCAGCAGTATAAACGATCCAGCTAACTATGGCTACACCTTC.